These 26 T cell receptor beta chains originate from one sample sequenced in a study of cytomegalovirus exposure and HLA in healthy donors. Generated by immunoSEQ multiplex PCR, the TCRdb table keeps only in-frame clones and is missing some. The sample contains over 200,000 clones, approximately 87% of which appear only once. Sequencing was done on a sample of PBMCs. These receptors were collected from a woman aged 18-35 years in good health and CMV-seronegative.

This clone was seen a few times. This sample includes further DNA sequences coding for the same CDR3. This chain connects TRBV18 to TRBJ2-7; D is tentatively TRBD1 or TRBD2 (5 bases each). V shed 2 bases and J shed 3 bases, with 11 bases lying between them. CDR1 and CDR2 (germline): KGHSH, LQKENI. The CDR3 has 14 amino acids. The CDR3 DNA sequence: TGTGCCAGCTCACCAGGGACGGGGAACTACGAGCAGTACTTC. It codes for CASSPGTGNYEQYF.

The genes are TRBV30 and TRBJ1-4, with a tentative D call TRBD1 (5 bases). Germline assignment: CDR1 GTSNPN and CDR2 SVGIG (reference sequence). Trimming pared 0 bases from V and 0 bases from J, leaving 20 bases between. The CDR3 contains 19 residues. The DNA of the CDR3 is TGTGCCTGGAGTGTATTTCCTGGGGACCGAGAGACAACTAATGAAAAACTGTTTTTT. Protein: CAWSVFPGDRETTNEKLFF.

V and J are TRBV25-1 and TRBJ2-1, with D possibly called TRBD1 or TRBD2 (6 bases each). This CDR3 comprises 16 residues. Germline CDR1 MGHDK, CDR2 SYGVNS. V dropped 3 bases and J dropped 7 bases, with 19 bases sitting between them. Written as DNA, the CDR3 is TGTGCCAGCAGTGATTCCCGGTGGGGGGCAGAGAATGAGCAGTTCTTC. The encoded protein is CASSDSRWGAENEQFF.

This chain uses TRBV2 with TRBJ1-1; D unresolved. Germline V gene lookup returns CDR1 SNHLY and CDR2 FYNNEI. The CDR3 covers 14 residues. V was cut by 6 bases and J by 0 bases, with 11 bases left in between. CDR3 DNA: TGTGCCAGCAGCTACAGTTTTATGAACACTGAAGCTTTCTTT. This encodes CASSYSFMNTEAFF. The variable domain in full, with the rest retrieved from reference TRBV2 and TRBJ1-1, is EPEVTQTPSHQVTQMGQEVILRCVPISNHLYFYWYRQILGQKVEFLVSFYNNEISEKSEIFDDQFSVERPDGSNFTLKIRSTKLEDSAMYFCASSYSFMNTEAFFGQGTRLTVV.

The chain combines TRBV14 with TRBJ1-4; 7 positions match TRBD1. The CDR3 covers 16 residues. Germline V gives CDR1 SGHDN, CDR2 FVKESK. The V gene end was trimmed by 2 bases and the J gene end by 8 bases; junction bases not matched to a gene: 11. CDR3 DNA sequence: TGTGCCAGCAGCCAACCCAGACAGGGAGTCGCCGAAAAACTGTTTTTT. Protein product: CASSQPRQGVAEKLFF.

The rearrangement links TRBV29-1 to TRBJ2-7; TRBD1 agrees at 11 bases. Germline V CDR1 and CDR2: SQVTM, ANQGSEA. This CDR3 has 12 residues. As DNA, the CDR3 is TGCAGTGTCAGGACAGGGGGCACCGAGCAGTACTTC. Encoded protein: CSVRTGGTEQYF.

The chain joins TRBV6-5 to TRBJ1-1; 9 bases map to TRBD1. In germline, CDR1 is MNHEY, CDR2 SVGAGI. The CDR3 is 14 residues long. Germline trimming cut 7 bases from V and 5 bases from J; bases unmatched to any gene: 8. As DNA, the CDR3 is TGTGCCAGCAAGACACAGGGGGCAGGGACTGAAGCTTTCTTT. Its translation: CASKTQGAGTEAFF.

This clone was detected once. This rearrangement joins TRBV5-6 to TRBJ1-6; D is unclear. V lost 1 base, J lost 9 bases, and 8 bases lay in between. Germline V gene sequence: CDR1 SGHDT, CDR2 YYEEEE. CDR3 length: 13 amino acids. This chain's CDR3 is CASSLSQTSPLHF. The CDR3, as DNA: TGTGCCAGCAGCTTGTCTCAGACTTCACCCCTCCACTTT.

This chain uses TRBV27 with TRBJ1-2, with 8 bases lining up with TRBD1. Germline CDR1 and CDR2: MNHEY and SMNVEV (reference sequence). V shed 4 bases, J shed 5 bases, and the junction held 18 bases outside the gene matches. The CDR3 is 18 amino acids. In DNA form, the CDR3 reads TGTGCCAGCAGTTACCGGTTCGGCAGGGGGCAAGAGAAGTATGGCTACACCTTC. It yields the protein CASSYRFGRGQEKYGYTF.

The chain has TRBV6-1 and TRBJ1-2; no firm D call. The CDR3 is 15 residues long. Trimming pared 1 base from V and 7 bases from J, leaving 16 bases between. CDR1 MNHNS and CDR2 SASEGT come from the germline V gene. CDR3 residues: CASSEDGSPVGGYTF. DNA of the CDR3: TGTGCCAGCAGTGAAGATGGTTCCCCGGTCGGTGGCTACACCTTC.

This clone was seen a single time. A read error may produce the germline difference seen at one junction end. The chain couples TRBV10-3 to TRBJ2-7, with D maybe TRBD1 (5 bases). Germline CDR1 and CDR2: ENHRY and SYGVKD. The CDR3 has 12 amino acids. CDR3 region: CAIGDRSYEQYF. Written as DNA, the CDR3 is TGTGCCATCGGTGACAGATCCTACGAGCAGTACTTC.

V is TRBV30 and J is TRBJ1-5; D gene ambiguous. The germline V and J ends were trimmed by 2 bases and 2 bases, with 10 bases remaining between them. This CDR3 spans 14 amino acids. Germline assignment: CDR1 GTSNPN and CDR2 SVGIG (reference sequence). CDR3: CAWSSPYGNQPQHF. CDR3 DNA sequence: TGTGCCTGGAGTAGTCCCTATGGCAATCAGCCCCAGCATTTT.

The chain's CDR3 is CASSLEGPGRIFNYGYTF. In DNA form, the CDR3 reads TGTGCCAGCAGCTTAGAAGGGCCAGGCCGAATTTTCAACTATGGCTACACCTTC. The chain combines TRBV7-9 with TRBJ1-2; no firm D call. CDR1 and CDR2 (germline): SEHNR, FQNEAQ (reference sequence). The CDR3 extends over 18 amino acids. V gave up 1 base and J gave up 2 bases, with 20 bases separating them.

The chain couples TRBV28 to TRBJ2-1; 10 bases are shared with TRBD1. Germline loops: CDR1 MDHEN, CDR2 SYDVKM. Unmatched junction bases numbered 7, after V lost 5 bases and J lost 0 bases. The CDR3 is made up of 17 amino acids. The chain's CDR3 is CASSPRTGGASYNEQFF. CDR3 nucleotides: TGTGCCAGCAGTCCACGGACAGGGGGGGCCTCCTACAATGAGCAGTTCTTC.

This clone was detected a few times. The V gene is TRBV30, the J gene TRBJ1-1; tentatively, D is TRBD1 (5 bases). The CDR3 loop spans 13 amino acids. Germline V gene lookup returns CDR1 GTSNPN and CDR2 SVGIG (reference sequence). V was cut by 4 bases and J by 5 bases, with 14 bases left in between. The CDR3 DNA reads as TGTGCCTGGACCCTCTCAGGGTGGACTGAAGCTTTCTTT. It yields the protein CAWTLSGWTEAFF.

This rearrangement joins TRBV6-5 to TRBJ2-6; D remains ambiguous. The CDR3 runs to 11 residues. CDR1 is MNHEY and CDR2 is SVGAGI in the germline V gene. V lost 10 bases and J lost 5, with 6 bases in between. For the CDR3, the DNA is TGTGCCACCCTCCGGGCCAACGTCCTGACTTTC. Its protein product is CATLRANVLTF.

Turning to this clone: A read error may be the cause here, since a much bigger clone is one base away. The chain recombines TRBV25-1 with TRBJ1-1; D gene uncertain. Per the germline V gene, CDR1 is MGHDK and CDR2 is SYGVNS. V lost 4 bases and J 1 base, leaving 4 bases between the germline ends. CDR3 length: 12 residues. The CDR3 nucleotides are TGTGCCAGCAGTGTACAGAACACTGAAGCTTTCTTT. Protein product: CASSVQNTEAFF.

This clone occurred a few times. The rearrangement uses TRBV27 and TRBJ1-1, with TRBD1 as a possible D gene (6 bases). CDR3 size: 14 residues. The ends were cut back, 4 bases at V and 1 base at J, with 10 bases in the middle. Germline V CDR1 and CDR2: MNHEY, SMNVEV (reference sequence). CDR3 bases: TGTGCCAGCAGTTCCACAGGGTGGAACACTGAAGCTTTCTTT. Its translation: CASSSTGWNTEAFF.

The V gene is TRBV7-8, the J gene TRBJ2-1; TRBD2 matches at 7 bases. This CDR3 spans 19 amino acids. CDR1 SGHVS and CDR2 FQNEAQ come from the germline V gene. V was pared by 1 base and J by 2 bases, with 14 bases of the junction left unmatched. The CDR3 reads CASSLEAIAGVGAYNEQFF. CDR3 bases: TGTGCCAGCAGCTTAGAAGCAATCGCGGGAGTGGGAGCCTACAATGAGCAGTTCTTC.

The chain links TRBV27 to TRBJ2-3, with a weak D call TRBD1 (6 bases). This CDR3 region has 11 residues. The germline V gene encodes CDR1 MNHEY and CDR2 SMNVEV (reference sequence). Trimming removed 7 bases at V and 10 bases at J, with 12 bases between. In nucleotides, the CDR3 is TGTGCCAGCACCCGGGCAGGGGCGCAGTATTTT. Its translation: CASTRAGAQYF.

The CDR3 loop is CASSPGFSAAEAFF. In nucleotides, the CDR3 is TGTGCCAGCAGCCCCGGGTTCTCCGCCGCTGAAGCTTTCTTT. The J gene is TRBJ1-1, the V gene TRBV11-2; unclear D gene. CDR3 length equals 14 residues. Trimming left V 5 bases short and J 6 bases short, with 16 bases between. Germline CDR1 reads SGHAT; CDR2 reads FQNNGV.

This rearrangement joins TRBV6-5 to TRBJ2-1; 10 bases match TRBD2. The J segment lost 4 bases and the V segment lost 6 bases, leaving 6 bases of the junction unmatched. This CDR3 spans 15 amino acids. The germline V gene encodes CDR1 MNHEY and CDR2 SVGAGI. The CDR3 region has the DNA TGTGCCAGCAGGGCAGCGGGAGGGATGTACAATGAGCAGTTCTTC. It encodes CASRAAGGMYNEQFF.

The chain is built from TRBV9 and TRBJ2-2; D gene uncertain. CDR1 SGDLS and CDR2 YYNGEE come from the germline V gene. This CDR3 spans 15 amino acids. V lost 2 bases, J lost 1 base, and 9 bases lay in between. The CDR3 loop is CASSVLPQNTGELFF. The CDR3 DNA is TGTGCCAGCAGCGTGCTACCCCAGAACACCGGGGAGCTGTTTTTT.

This clone occurred a few times. The genes are TRBV6-5 and TRBJ2-7; D ambiguous. Germline lookup yields CDR1 MNHEY and CDR2 SVGAGI. This CDR3 has 14 amino acids. The CDR3 DNA sequence: TGTGCGACGACAAGTGGTTCTTTCTCCTACGAGCAGTACTTC. Protein product: CATTSGSFSYEQYF.

J is TRBJ1-1 and V is TRBV6-5; no definite D call. The CDR3 has 14 residues. Per germline, CDR1 MNHEY and CDR2 SVGAGI. Trimming pared 2 bases from V and 1 base from J, leaving 8 bases between. In nucleotides, the CDR3 is TGTGCCAGCAGTTACACCAGAAAGAACACTGAAGCTTTCTTT. Translated: CASSYTRKNTEAFF.

This chain connects TRBV6-5 to TRBJ2-4, with D possibly TRBD1 on 5 matching bases. Deletions cut 2 bases from V and 6 bases from J, with 14 bases between. The germline CDR1 and CDR2 sequences are MNHEY and SVGAGI. This CDR3 contains 15 residues. CDR3 sequence: CASSYVAGSRNIQYF. In DNA form, the CDR3 reads TGTGCCAGCAGTTACGTGGCAGGGTCCAGAAACATTCAGTACTTC.